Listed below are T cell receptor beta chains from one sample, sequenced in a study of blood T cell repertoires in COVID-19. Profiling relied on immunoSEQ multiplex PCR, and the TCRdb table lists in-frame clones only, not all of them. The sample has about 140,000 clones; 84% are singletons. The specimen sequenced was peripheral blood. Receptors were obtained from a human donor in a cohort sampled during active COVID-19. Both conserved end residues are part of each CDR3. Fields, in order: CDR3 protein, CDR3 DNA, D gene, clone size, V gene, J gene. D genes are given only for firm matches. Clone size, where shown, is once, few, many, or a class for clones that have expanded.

cdr3_aa: CASSIVPSGGVSEKLFF
cdr3_nt: TGTGCCAGTAGTATAGTCCCCTCGGGGGGAGTAAGTGAAAAACTGTTTTTT
d_call: NA
clone_size: once
v_call: TRBV19
j_call: TRBJ1-4

cdr3_aa: CASSIRGGAPDTQYF
cdr3_nt: TGTGCCAGTAGTATCCGGGGGGGGGCCCCAGATACGCAGTATTTT
d_call: TRBD2
clone_size: NA
v_call: TRBV19
j_call: TRBJ2-3

cdr3_aa: CASSLEASGVYEQYF
cdr3_nt: TGTGCCAGCAGCTTAGAGGCTAGCGGGGTTTACGAGCAGTACTTC
d_call: TRBD2
clone_size: NA
v_call: TRBV7-2
j_call: TRBJ2-7

cdr3_aa: CASSSLQGVSTEAFF
cdr3_nt: TGCGCCAGCAGCTCACTCCAGGGGGTAAGCACTGAAGCTTTCTTT
d_call: TRBD1
clone_size: once
v_call: TRBV5-1
j_call: TRBJ1-1

cdr3_aa: CASSVGDRVPGELFF
cdr3_nt: TGTGCCAGCAGCGTAGGGGACAGGGTCCCCGGGGAGCTGTTTTTT
d_call: TRBD1
clone_size: NA
v_call: TRBV9
j_call: TRBJ2-2

cdr3_aa: CASRSLAGGGRGQPQHF
cdr3_nt: TGTGCCAGTAGATCTTTGGCCGGGGGTGGTCGCGGTCAGCCCCAGCATTTT
d_call: NA
clone_size: NA
v_call: TRBV19
j_call: TRBJ1-5

cdr3_aa: CASSPTGPNQPQHF
cdr3_nt: TGCGCCAGCAGCCCCACAGGCCCGAATCAGCCCCAGCATTTT
d_call: NA
clone_size: few
v_call: TRBV5-1
j_call: TRBJ1-5

cdr3_aa: CASSHGFRGAGDTQYF
cdr3_nt: TGTGCCAGCAGCCATGGCTTTCGGGGGGCCGGAGATACGCAGTATTTT
d_call: NA
clone_size: NA
v_call: TRBV3-1/TRBV3-2
j_call: TRBJ2-3

cdr3_aa: CAWSVGGEQFF
cdr3_nt: TGTGCCTGGAGTGTCGGTGGTGAGCAGTTCTTC
d_call: NA
clone_size: NA
v_call: TRBV30
j_call: TRBJ2-1

cdr3_aa: CASSLVRGETQYF
cdr3_nt: TGTGCCAGCAGCTTGGTCCGGGGAGAGACCCAGTACTTC
d_call: NA
clone_size: NA
v_call: TRBV5-4
j_call: TRBJ2-5

cdr3_aa: CASSTTPLAGAGEQFF
cdr3_nt: TGTGCCAGCTCAACCACCCCGCTAGCGGGAGCAGGTGAGCAGTTCTTC
d_call: TRBD2
clone_size: NA
v_call: TRBV18
j_call: TRBJ2-1

cdr3_aa: CASSFRQTGGRGYTF
cdr3_nt: TGTGCCAGCAGCTTCCGACAGACAGGGGGCAGAGGCTACACCTTC
d_call: TRBD1
clone_size: few
v_call: TRBV7-9
j_call: TRBJ1-2

cdr3_aa: CASSSRKGGGETQYF
cdr3_nt: TGTGCCAGCAGCTCCAGGAAGGGAGGTGGAGAGACCCAGTACTTC
d_call: NA
clone_size: NA
v_call: TRBV7-3
j_call: TRBJ2-5